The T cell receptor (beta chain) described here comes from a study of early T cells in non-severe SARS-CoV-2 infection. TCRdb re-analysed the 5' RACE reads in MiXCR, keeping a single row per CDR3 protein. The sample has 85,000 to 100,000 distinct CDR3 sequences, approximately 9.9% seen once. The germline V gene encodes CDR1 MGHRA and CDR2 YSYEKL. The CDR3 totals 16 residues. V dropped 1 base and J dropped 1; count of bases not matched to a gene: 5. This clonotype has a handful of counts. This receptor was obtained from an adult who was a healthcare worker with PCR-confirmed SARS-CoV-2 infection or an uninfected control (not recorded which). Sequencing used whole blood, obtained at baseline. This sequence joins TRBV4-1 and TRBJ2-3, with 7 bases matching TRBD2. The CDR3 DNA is TGCGCCAGCAGCCAAGTCGTGGCGGGGGGCACAGATACGCAGTATTTT. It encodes CASSQVVAGGTDTQYF.